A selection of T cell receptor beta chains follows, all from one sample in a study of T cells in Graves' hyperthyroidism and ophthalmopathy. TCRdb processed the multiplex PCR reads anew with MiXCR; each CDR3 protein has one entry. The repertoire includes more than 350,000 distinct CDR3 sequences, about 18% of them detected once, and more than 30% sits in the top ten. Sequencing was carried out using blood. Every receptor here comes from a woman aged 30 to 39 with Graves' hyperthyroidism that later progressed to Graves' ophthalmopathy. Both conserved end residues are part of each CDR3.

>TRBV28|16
CASSLGWDRGTYEQYF
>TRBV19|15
CASSPGQGISYEQYF
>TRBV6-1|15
CASSLRQVSTDTQYF
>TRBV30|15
CAWAPYGGTMDTQYF
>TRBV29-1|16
CSVEEGLAGFTDTQYF
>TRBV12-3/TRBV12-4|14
CASSLGQGEETQYF
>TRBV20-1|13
CSARTGYGYEQYF
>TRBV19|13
CASSMTSGYEQYF
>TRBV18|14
CASSPRGQLYEQYF
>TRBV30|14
CAWSVEDSTDTQYF
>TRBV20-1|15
CSAALAGKSNNEQFF
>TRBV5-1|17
CASSLETPDRANYGYTF
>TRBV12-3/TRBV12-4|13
CASSSDLGNEQFF
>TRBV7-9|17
CASSLRGGARGTDTQYF
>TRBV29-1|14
CSVVQVGGQETQYF
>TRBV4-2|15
CASSQPGRWDEKLFF
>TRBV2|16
CASSRFRGNMNTEAFF
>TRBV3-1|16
CASSIAPSSTYNEQFF
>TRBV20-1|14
CSARDRGLYNEQFF
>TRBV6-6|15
CASSYRVGRTYGYTF
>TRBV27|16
CASSLSPSPGPYGYTF
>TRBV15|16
CATSRDSGGAPGELFF
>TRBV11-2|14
CASSPDRGREKLFF
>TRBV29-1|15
CSVEWVTSGEGGQFF
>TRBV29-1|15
CSARVAGQNTGELFF
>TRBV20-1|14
CSAPRTFQGYGYTF
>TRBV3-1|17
CASSQLVTGGRTDTQYF
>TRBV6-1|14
CASSEWGTPETQYF
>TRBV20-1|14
CSADPQVSSGQQFF
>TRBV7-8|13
CASSYPKYNEQFF
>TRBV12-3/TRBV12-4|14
CASSLLQGEETQYF
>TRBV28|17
CASSLSGLRTGHYEQYF
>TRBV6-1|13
CASRQGVTQPQHF
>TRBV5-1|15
CASSLPGQTNTEAFF
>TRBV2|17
CASSEITSGSSGDEQFF
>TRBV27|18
CASSSLLGLAVGRDTQYF
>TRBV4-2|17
CASSPDDLSGSAYEQYF
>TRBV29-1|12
CSVGTGNTEAFF
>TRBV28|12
CASSMGAGEQYF
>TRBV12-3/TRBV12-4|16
CASSSSPGTDFYGYTF
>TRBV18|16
CASSPELQGASSPLHF
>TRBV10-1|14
CASSEQPNTGELFF
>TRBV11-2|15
CASSPRRDFSYEQYF
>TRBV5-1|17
CASSQGNRDFSYNEQFF
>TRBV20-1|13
CSARGLAEETQYF